The rows below give T cell receptor beta chains drawn from one sample of a study of blood T cell repertoires in COVID-19. The method was immunoSEQ multiplex PCR; TCRdb's version includes in-frame clones alone and lacks a portion of them. The profile covers hundreds of thousands of clones, with 82% appearing a single time and around 3.5% taken by the ten largest. Sample: peripheral blood. These receptors were obtained from a woman older than 75 with acute or convalescent COVID-19. Both conserved end residues are part of each CDR3.

>TRBV5-1
CASSGDRESTGELFF
>TRBV6-6
CASSYPRGQANEKLFF
>TRBV7-9
CASSQTGDDEKLFF
>TRBV5-4
CASSLAGGGGYTF
>TRBV6-2/TRBV6-3
CASSWGGVTLNEQFF
>TRBV21-1
CASSKALGDSYSPGNQPQHF
>TRBV19
CASSDSGQGSTEAFF
>TRBV9
CASSVQTTNEKLFF
>TRBV9
CASSEGLAGVETQYF
>TRBV12-3/TRBV12-4
CASTRQGDGGYTF
>TRBV4-2
CASSQVSGVSYNSPLHF
>TRBV6-5
CASSYLQGATEAFF
>TRBV11-2
CASSPVYSGNTIYF
>TRBV12-3/TRBV12-4
CASMRTGGLSYTF
>TRBV6-2/TRBV6-3
CASSYTYEQYF
>TRBV2
CASSGEALLNEQFF
>TRBV6-5
CASSSGTGGNYGYTF
>TRBV5-4
CASSVGTETAFF
>TRBV1
CTSSQFIWWGDNPGELFF
>TRBV5-5
CASSSGQRQLGGSRYTF
>TRBV10-3
CAIKRDTGNTEAFF
>TRBV15
CATSRDQGAGNTIYF
>TRBV24-1
CATSDSYSHQETQYF
>TRBV6-6
CASSPDTYGYTF
>TRBV5-1
CASSPGPAGGDSPLHF
>TRBV7-3
CASSLTFGADTQYF
>TRBV29-1
CSVAGQLFTEAFF
>TRBV11-3
CASSPHRQGGEQYF
>TRBV2
CASSGSRPDYGYTF
>TRBV6-5
CASSSAGGSGNTIYF
>TRBV5-1
CASSLAGDSFEKLFF
>TRBV5-5
CASSLGQGGYYGYTF
>TRBV11-1
CASSLQTGPTNYGYTF
>TRBV10-3
CATLIGGGSTEAFF
>TRBV6-5
CASLGSYEQYF
>TRBV19
CASSATFFRGVDGYTF
>TRBV6-6
CASSDTGPGNTIYF
>TRBV5-1
CASSSGLAENTGELFF
>TRBV4-2
CASSRTTSGGHNEQFF
>TRBV2
CASRTGLMNTEAFF
>TRBV9
CASSVEPTAASPLHF
>TRBV15
CATSSTGLGELFF
>TRBV7-2
CASSLGGTGGQPQHF